This T cell receptor beta chain was identified in a study of T-cell reconstitution after alpha-beta-depleted transplantation in children. The study's findings and limits: One year after transplant, T-cell counts and diversity came mostly from newly produced T cells. There were some patients whose high TCRbeta diversity at day 60 came from surviving recipient T cells and thymic progenitors.

Many counts were recorded for this clonotype. As yet, its antigen is unknown. Preparation of the TCRbeta library used unique molecular identifiers. Each CDR3 protein is one row after TCRdb ran MiXCR on the PCR reads. This repertoire shows around 120,000 distinct CDR3 sequences, under 30% found once; its top ten account for 10% to 13%. V was clipped by 5 bases and J by 5 bases, with 8 bases between them. Germline V lookup: CDR1 SGHTA, CDR2 FQGNSA. The CDR3 has 12 amino acids. The clonotype comes from a male patient between 2 and 15 years old who had a stem cell transplant for chronic granulomatous disease, so the T cells may come from the graft donor. The sample in question was PBMCs, mostly from graft donor cells, obtained 180 days after TCRalphabeta/CD19-depleted stem cell transplant. The chain uses TRBV7-2 and TRBJ2-3; D gene ambiguous. CDR3 residues: CASSHRVDTQYF. The DNA of the CDR3 is TGTGCCAGCAGCCATAGAGTAGATACGCAGTATTTT.